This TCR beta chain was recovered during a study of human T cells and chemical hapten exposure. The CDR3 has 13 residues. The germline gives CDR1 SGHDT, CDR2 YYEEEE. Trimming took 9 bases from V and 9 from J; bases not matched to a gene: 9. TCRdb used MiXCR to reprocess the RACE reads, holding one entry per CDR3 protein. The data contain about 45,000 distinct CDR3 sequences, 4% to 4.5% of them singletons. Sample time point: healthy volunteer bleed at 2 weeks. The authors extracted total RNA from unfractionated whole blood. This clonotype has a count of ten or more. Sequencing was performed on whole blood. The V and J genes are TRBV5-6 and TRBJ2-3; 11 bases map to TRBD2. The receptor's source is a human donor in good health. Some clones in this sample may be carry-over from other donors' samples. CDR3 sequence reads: CATTIAGGNTQYF. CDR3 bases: TGTGCCACCACCATAGCGGGAGGGAACACGCAGTATTTT.